One and the same sample provided the 11 T cell receptor beta chains below, sequenced in a study of graft-versus-host responses after intestinal transplantation. The data were produced by immunoSEQ multiplex PCR, yet TCRdb's version contains in-frame clones alone and is incomplete. The sample has roughly 81,000 clones, roughly 80% seen once. The antigens these receptors bind are not known. Sequencing was performed on unstimulated CD4+ T cells sorted from spleen or lymph node cells, taken before intestinal transplant. The receptor source for this set is a human donor who received an intestinal transplant.

This chain's CDR3 is CASSLALGQGSNYGYTF. CDR3 in DNA: TGTGCCAGCAGCTTGGCCCTGGGACAGGGTTCGAACTATGGCTACACCTTC. The V gene is TRBV5-4, the J gene TRBJ1-2; TRBD1 matches 9 bases. Germline trimming cut 0 bases from V and 2 bases from J; bases unmatched to any gene: 8. The length of the CDR3 is 17 residues. The V gene's germline CDR1 is SGHNT and CDR2 YYREEE (reference sequence). Drawing the rest from reference TRBV5-4 and TRBJ1-2, the complete variable domain is ETGVTQSPTHLIKTRGQQVTLRCSSQSGHNTVSWYQQALGQGPQFIFQYYREEENGRGNFPPRFSGLQFPNYSSELNVNALELDDSALYLCASSLALGQGSNYGYTFGSGTRLTVV.

This clone was found once. The rearrangement uses TRBV4-2 and TRBJ1-2; D is uncertain. The CDR3 consists of 15 residues. Trimming left V 0 bases short and J 3 bases short, with 11 bases between. Germline CDR1 LGHNA, CDR2 YNFKEQ. CDR3 sequence (DNA): TGTGCCAGCAGCCAAGAGAGGACTAGGGACTATGGCTACACCTTC. It is translated as CASSQERTRDYGYTF.

This clone was seen a few times. The V and J genes are TRBV6-6 and TRBJ1-4, with D unresolved. The CDR3 runs to 11 residues. CDR1 and CDR2 (germline): MNHNY, SVGAGI (reference sequence). Trimming took off 8 bases at V and 6 bases at J, with 7 bases between the two ends. CDR3 protein: CASGLDEKLFF. CDR3 bases: TGTGCCAGCGGACTGGATGAAAAACTGTTTTTT.

This chain connects TRBV27 to TRBJ2-2; 8 nucleotides match TRBD2. Losses at the gene ends were 3 bases for V and 4 bases for J; bases not matched to a gene: 4. The CDR3 length is 15 residues. CDR1 MNHEY and CDR2 SMNVEV come from the germline V gene (reference sequence). The CDR3 loop reads CASSFGRGVTGELFF. The CDR3 DNA follows: TGTGCCAGCAGTTTCGGGCGGGGGGTCACCGGGGAGCTGTTTTTT.

The rearrangement joins TRBV30 to TRBJ1-4; no reliable D call. The CDR3 sequence is 14 residues long. CDR1 is GTSNPN, CDR2 SVGIG, per germline (reference sequence). V was clipped by 3 bases and J by 5 bases, with 13 bases between them. CDR3 sequence: CAWSWRSGNEKLFF. CDR3 bases: TGTGCCTGGAGCTGGAGAAGCGGGAATGAAAAACTGTTTTTT.

The chain recombines TRBV6-1 with TRBJ2-7; D unresolved. This CDR3 contains 14 residues. Trimming removed 6 bases from V and 3 bases from J, with 15 bases in between. Germline V gene data show CDR1 as MNHNS and CDR2 as SASEGT. The CDR3 sequence: CASSRIRSYYEQYF. The CDR3 DNA reads TGTGCCAGCAGCCGAATCAGGTCATACTACGAGCAGTACTTC.

This clone has a single count. The chain carries TRBV5-8 and TRBJ1-2, with 8 bases that match TRBD1. The V and J ends lost 4 bases and 0 bases, in that order; junction bases with no gene match: 5. The germline V gene encodes CDR1 SGHTS and CDR2 YDEGEE. The CDR3 length is 15 residues. The CDR3 is CASSRDRTPNYGYTF. Here the CDR3 DNA reads TGTGCCAGCAGCCGGGACAGGACCCCTAACTATGGCTACACCTTC.

The chain carries TRBV5-4 and TRBJ2-2; no clear D. CDR3 length equals 17 residues. The germline V gene has CDR1 SGHNT and CDR2 YYREEE (reference sequence). With 0 bases removed from V and 4 bases from J, the gap between germline ends came to 16 bases. The CDR3 loop is CASSLEYTQPGTGELFF. The CDR3 region has the DNA TGTGCCAGCAGCTTGGAGTATACACAGCCTGGCACCGGGGAGCTGTTTTTT.

The chain combines TRBV9 with TRBJ2-3, with TRBD2 matching over 9 bases. This CDR3 region has 17 residues. V trimming: 3 bases; J trimming: 1 base; junction bases outside the gene matches: 9. CDR1 SGDLS and CDR2 YYNGEE come from the germline V gene. The CDR3 region has the DNA TGTGCCAGCAGCGGCCGCGGGAGGACTAGCGGCACAGATACGCAGTATTTT. Residues: CASSGRGRTSGTDTQYF.

This clone was seen only once. The V gene is TRBV18, the J gene TRBJ2-5, with a possible D match to TRBD1 (6 bases). Germline loops: CDR1 KGHSH, CDR2 LQKENI. CDR3 length: 13 residues. Trimming stripped 9 bases from V and 2 bases from J, with 13 bases between. CDR3 protein: CASTPDRQETQYF. The CDR3 nucleotides read TGTGCCAGTACCCCTGACAGGCAAGAGACCCAGTACTTC.

V usage is TRBV18 and J usage is TRBJ1-3; no definite D call. Between the trimmed V and J ends, which lost 0 bases and 0 bases, there was a span of 3 bases. This CDR3 region has 14 residues. CDR1 KGHSH and CDR2 LQKENI come from the germline V gene. In DNA form, the CDR3 reads TGTGCCAGCTCACCACCTATCTCTGGAAACACCATATATTTT. Its translation: CASSPPISGNTIYF. The full variable domain, completed using reference TRBV18 and TRBJ1-3, is NAGVMQNPRHLVRRRGQEARLRCSPMKGHSHVYWYRQLPEEGLKFMVYLQKENIIDESGMPKERFSAEFPKEGPSILRIQQVVRGDSAAYFCASSPPISGNTIYFGEGSWLTVV.